This TCR beta chain was captured in a study of T cells in Graves' hyperthyroidism and ophthalmopathy. Study context: Peripheral blood was drawn at first diagnosis, prior to all treatment. Notes on the study in general: Most clonotypes expanded in thyroid above 0.001 were likewise present in blood. Before onset, by a median of approximately 6.8 months, the model predicted ophthalmopathy.

RNA transcripts yielded amplified TCR beta CDR3 regions. Initially, a first-round RT-PCR of the TCR CDR3 employed the HTBI primer set. TCRdb reprocessed the multiplex PCR reads via MiXCR and lists one record per CDR3 protein. The profile shows more than 300,000 distinct CDR3 sequences, 13% of them singletons. V dropped 7 bases and J dropped 5 bases, with 17 bases sitting between them. The CDR3 spans 13 residues. Germline CDR1 SQVTM, CDR2 ANQGSEA. This clonotype was seen ten or more times. Its antigen is unknown. Calling Graves' hyperthyroidism stable meant ophthalmopathy did not progress within 18 months.

This sequence was found in a woman between 18 and 29 years old with Graves' hyperthyroidism. This chain uses TRBV29-1 with TRBJ2-5; perhaps D is TRBD1 or TRBD2 (5 bases each). The material sequenced was blood. The CDR3 region is CSGNVGVHETQYF. CDR3 DNA sequence: TGCAGCGGAAACGTGGGGGTTCACGAGACCCAGTACTTC.